The clone carrying this T cell receptor beta chain is labeled medium-sized. Its target is not known. V dropped 4 bases and J dropped 4; count of bases not matched to a gene: 2. The CDR3 runs 14 residues. Germline CDR1 SGHAT, CDR2 FQNNGV. The data are from a study of metastatic and nonmetastatic thyroid tumors. Across the whole study: Repertoires from blood and tumor or nodule tissue of malignant and benign thyroid patients were compared. Study-level results: Relative to benign nodules, malignant thyroid tumors were reportedly characterized by significantly elevated TCR beta diversity in blood and tumor.

In the source study's methods: Between-group CDR3 differences, defined by clinicopathological status, yielded a distant-metastasis classifier for papillary thyroid cancer. TCRdb re-called clones from the PCR reads using MiXCR. The V and J calls reflect TCRdb's pipeline rather than the authors' work. The data contain roughly 11,000 clones, 27% of them singletons. All patients reached thyroid surgery having received no treatment beforehand. The sequence derives from a male donor with papillary thyroid cancer or a benign thyroid nodule (not recorded which). Some clones in this sample may be carry-over from other donors' samples. The source material was adjacent normal tissue. This chain connects TRBV11-2 to TRBJ2-5, with 11 bases matching TRBD1. CDR3 loop: CASSSGTGGETQYF. The CDR3 DNA reads as TGTGCCAGCAGCTCAGGGACAGGGGGAGAGACCCAGTACTTC.